The T cell receptor (beta chain) described here comes from a study of blood T cells in healthy people across ages. The study isolated at least 6.5 million PBMCs from each sample. Next came a second PCR, run for roughly 6 to 11 cycles, which used a sample-barcoded 5' primer along with a J-beta primer mix. MiXCR was run by TCRdb on the 5' RACE reads, yielding one entry per CDR3 protein. The sample has 1.5 million or so distinct CDR3 sequences, about 43% seen once. CDR1 SGHVS and CDR2 FNYEAQ come from the germline V gene. V was trimmed by 4 bases and J by 0 bases, leaving 10 bases between them. The CDR3 consists of 15 residues. Comments on this clonotype: Its antigen is as yet unknown.

Broader study findings: Roughly linearly, TCR beta diversity per million T cells fell as age increased.

This chain links TRBV7-6 with TRBJ1-5; D ambiguous. The sample comprised blood. The receptor comes from a woman between 18 and 30 years old in good health. The CDR3 region is CASSSTGHSNQPQHF. The DNA of the CDR3 is TGTGCCAGCAGCTCCACCGGCCATAGCAATCAGCCCCAGCATTTT.